This T cell receptor beta chain derives from a study of cytomegalovirus exposure and HLA in healthy donors. As for the study in general: The study's early data release held about 85 million unique TCRs from HLA-typed donors. For the roughly 390 genotyped donors, around 76% fell within the Caucasian-associated ancestry cluster.

CDR1 is SGHVS and CDR2 is FNYEAQ in the germline V gene. This CDR3 spans 16 amino acids. Trimming took 3 bases from V and 8 from J, leaving 17 bases between them. Study-wide results and limits: When a later analysis compared HLA-associated TCR beta chains with equally common others, the HLA-associated chains turned out to be more clonally expanded and to have lower generation probabilities. Only CMV serostatus was available as immune exposure information.

Researchers ran the PCR with 60 Vbeta and 13 Jbeta primers. This table comes from immunoSEQ multiplex PCR, and its TCRdb copy is limited to in-frame clones, with some not included. This table has roughly 150,000 clones, roughly 67% appearing once. About this clone: Its antigen is still unknown.

This receptor was obtained from a woman between 18 and 30 years old in good health and CMV-seropositive. J is TRBJ1-6 and V is TRBV7-6; D possibly corresponds to TRBD1 (5 bases). The sequenced sample consisted of PBMCs. The chain's CDR3 is CASSLGGGEGHSPLHF. CDR3 bases: TGTGCCAGCAGCTTGGGGGGTGGGGAAGGTCATTCACCCCTCCACTTT.